This TCR beta chain was retrieved from a study of spatial heterogeneity in lung cancer. Individually, TCR cDNA molecules were each labelled with a unique molecular identifier. TCRdb fed the 5' RACE reads into MiXCR, producing one record per CDR3 protein. The sample lists about 320 distinct CDR3 sequences, about 25% occurring once. This clonotype was recorded a few times. Its cognate antigen is unknown. Findings and caveats of the study: Mutation counts in tumors were tracked by counts of expanded intratumoral alpha and beta TCRs.

The time point was: sample taken at primary tumor resection. The V and J ends lost 6 bases and 11 bases respectively, with 16 bases between them. Germline V gene sequence: CDR1 MNHEY, CDR2 SVGAGI. The CDR3 sequence is 12 residues long. Here the sequenced sample was lung tumor tissue, taken at surgery. The V call is TRBV6-5, the J call TRBJ1-2; possibly TRBD1 for D (5 bases). This clonotype was obtained from a male donor with early-stage non-small cell lung cancer. As DNA, the CDR3 is TGTGCCAGCAGCGGGGGTCGGAGGCGGTACACCTTC. It codes for CASSGGRRRYTF.